This T cell receptor (beta chain) was sequenced during a study of PD-L1 blockade in urothelial cancer. About the study: Researchers looked at the blood 3 weeks (second dose) and 6 weeks after treatment began. T cells were recovered from blood samples at a median of around 130,000.

Germline lookup yields CDR1 SGHRS and CDR2 YFSETQ. V was pared by 0 bases and J by 4 bases, with 8 bases of the junction left unmatched. The CDR3 consists of 16 residues. Synthetic TCR analog templates were spiked into each PCR. Measured with immunoSEQ multiplex PCR; TCRdb has only the in-frame clones, and not every one. The sample has more than 35,000 clones, roughly four fifths seen once; the top ten hold about 3.2%. The V gene is TRBV5-1, the J gene TRBJ2-3, with 7 positions matching TRBD2. The TCR originated in a man between 65 and 85 years old with urothelial cancer. The specimen comprised PBMCs, sampled around atezolizumab (anti-PD-L1) treatment. The CDR3 DNA is TGCGCCAGCAGCTTGGGGGGACTATCGGTCCCAGATACGCAGTATTTT. Its translation: CASSLGGLSVPDTQYF.